A single sample is the source of the 30 T cell receptor beta chains below, sequenced in a study of CD8 T cells in Susac syndrome. Reverse transcription of roughly 0.45 to 1 ug RNA used random hexamers. TCRdb analysed the immunoSEQ multiplex PCR reads with MiXCR anew, one entry per CDR3 protein. The table includes some 400,000 distinct CDR3 sequences, approximately 89% detected once. The specimen sequenced was CD8+ T cells from PBMCs. The origin of the receptors is a human donor with multiple sclerosis.

The V and J genes are TRBV6-5 and TRBJ2-1; TRBD1 agrees at 9 bases. The V gene's germline CDR1 is MNHEY and CDR2 SVGAGI. The ends lost 7 bases at V and 5 bases at J; junction bases unmatched: 6. The CDR3 sequence is 14 residues long. CDR3 in DNA: TGTGCCAGCACCGACAGGGGGTCCCACAATGAGCAGTTCTTC. Translating it yields CASTDRGSHNEQFF.

The chain carries TRBV3-1 and TRBJ1-2, with D perhaps matching TRBD1 (6 bases). This CDR3 spans 11 amino acids. V shed 3 bases and J shed 8 bases, with 7 bases lying between them. Germline V CDR1 and CDR2: LGHDT, YNNKEL (reference sequence). The CDR3, as DNA: TGTGCCAGCAGCCACACAGGGGGCTACACCTTC. The encoded protein is CASSHTGGYTF.

This rearrangement joins TRBV4-1 to TRBJ2-3, with 8 bases aligning to TRBD2. V dropped 4 bases and J dropped 6; count of bases not matched to a gene: 6. Germline V gene data show CDR1 as MGHRA and CDR2 as YSYEKL. The CDR3 runs to 14 residues. CDR3 protein: CASSPPGLVDTQYF. The CDR3 DNA follows: TGCGCCAGCAGCCCCCCGGGACTAGTCGATACGCAGTATTTT.

V usage is TRBV30 and J usage is TRBJ2-3, with TRBD2 matching 8 bases. Trimming at V came to 2 bases and at J to 2 bases, leaving 9 bases not matched to a gene. Germline lookup yields CDR1 GTSNPN and CDR2 SVGIG (reference sequence). The CDR3 is 16 amino acids. CDR3 DNA: TGTGCCTGGAGTCACTCGATGCGGGGGGCCACAGATACGCAGTATTTT. It is translated as CAWSHSMRGATDTQYF. The full variable domain, rest sourced from reference TRBV30 and TRBJ2-3, is SQTIHQWPATLVQPVGSPLSLECTVEGTSNPNLYWYRQAAGRGLQLLFYSVGIGQISSEVPQNLSASRPQDRQFILSSKKLLLSDSGFYLCAWSHSMRGATDTQYFGPGTRLTVL.

This rearrangement joins TRBV4-1 to TRBJ2-5; 7 bases are shared with TRBD1. Germline V gives CDR1 MGHRA, CDR2 YSYEKL. CDR3 length: 15 amino acids. After removal of 1 base from V and 5 bases from J, the junction contained 7 bases not matched to a gene. CDR3 sequence (DNA): TGCGCCAGCAGCCAAGTAACAGGGGTGGGGGAGACCCAGTACTTC. Translating it yields CASSQVTGVGETQYF.

The rearrangement links TRBV5-5 to TRBJ2-7; the match to TRBD2 covers 8 bases. The V gene end was trimmed by 0 bases and the J gene end by 3 bases; junction bases not matched to a gene: 8. CDR1 and CDR2 from the germline V gene are SGHKS and YYEKEE (reference sequence). This CDR3 contains 16 residues. The CDR3 region has the DNA TGTGCCAGCAGCTTGGAACTAGCGGCCGATTTCTACGAGCAGTACTTC. This sequence encodes CASSLELAADFYEQYF.

This sequence joins TRBV4-1 and TRBJ1-1; D is uncertain. Germline V CDR1 and CDR2: MGHRA, YSYEKL. The CDR3 loop spans 15 amino acids. V lost 2 bases to trimming and J lost 4 bases, with 14 bases between them. The CDR3 is CASSQRQVVSTEAFF. The CDR3 coding sequence is TGCGCCAGCAGCCAACGACAAGTAGTGAGCACTGAAGCTTTCTTT.

This clonotype has just one count. This chain connects TRBV12-3 or TRBV12-4 to TRBJ2-2; D gene ambiguous. This CDR3 contains 15 residues. V shed 6 bases and J shed 5 bases, with 16 bases lying between them. The CDR3 loop reads CASSDIHPRTGELFF. The CDR3, as DNA: TGTGCCAGCAGCGACATCCACCCCCGGACCGGGGAGCTGTTTTTT.

The chain combines TRBV5-1 with TRBJ2-3, with D unclear. Germline loops: CDR1 SGHRS, CDR2 YFSETQ. Trimming shortened V by 3 bases and J by 6 bases, and 17 bases separated the two germline ends. This CDR3 has 15 amino acids. CDR3: CASSSPAKVGDTQYF. The DNA of the CDR3 is TGCGCCAGCAGCTCCCCGGCAAAAGTCGGGGATACGCAGTATTTT.

The table lists this clonotype with many counts. The junction departs from the called germline gene at one end, perhaps through a read error. The chain employs TRBV4-1 and TRBJ2-1; 7 positions agree with TRBD1. Looked up from germline, CDR1 is MGHRA and CDR2 is YSYEKL. This CDR3 contains 12 residues. CDR3 nucleotides: TGTGCCAGCAGCCAGGGGGTTAATGAGCAGTTCTTC. It encodes CASSQGVNEQFF.

The CDR3 spells CAWSPGTGTPAIYF. The CDR3, as DNA: TGTGCCTGGAGTCCAGGGACAGGGACACCAGCCATATATTTT. The V call is TRBV30, the J call TRBJ1-3; 9 positions match TRBD1. CDR1 GTSNPN and CDR2 SVGIG come from the germline V gene (reference sequence). J lost 11 bases, V lost 2 bases, and 10 bases had no gene match. This CDR3 comprises 14 residues. Full variable domain (missing parts from reference TRBV30 and TRBJ1-3): SQTIHQWPATLVQPVGSPLSLECTVEGTSNPNLYWYRQAAGRGLQLLFYSVGIGQISSEVPQNLSASRPQDRQFILSSKKLLLSDSGFYLCAWSPGTGTPAIYFGEGSWLTVV.

The chain uses TRBV27 and TRBJ1-5; 9 nucleotides match TRBD1. V lost 5 bases, J lost 4 bases, and 6 bases stayed unmatched. The CDR3 extends over 15 amino acids. Germline V CDR1 and CDR2: MNHEY, SMNVEV (reference sequence). CDR3: CASSPGTGPNQPQHF. The CDR3, as DNA: TGTGCCAGCAGTCCCGGGACAGGGCCAAATCAGCCCCAGCATTTT.

This clonotype was detected once. The chain employs TRBV2 and TRBJ2-1; weak D call: TRBD1 (5 bases). The germline V gene encodes CDR1 SNHLY and CDR2 FYNNEI. The CDR3 totals 15 residues. V was pared by 6 bases and J by 3 bases, with 15 bases between. For the CDR3, the DNA is TGTGCCAGCAGGACAGCCGAGTTTTACTACAATGAGCAGTTCTTC. Protein product: CASRTAEFYYNEQFF.

The CDR3 DNA reads TGTGCCAGCAGTCACACAGCCGGGACAAAAATCTACGAGCAGTACTTC. It translates to CASSHTAGTKIYEQYF. The genes are TRBV27 and TRBJ2-7; D perhaps matches TRBD1 (6 bases). Germline V lookup: CDR1 MNHEY, CDR2 SMNVEV (reference sequence). The CDR3 runs 16 residues. V was cut by 5 bases and J by 3 bases, with 20 bases left in between.

This clonotype has a handful of counts. V and J are TRBV2 and TRBJ1-1; TRBD1 might be the D (5 bases). This CDR3 contains 14 residues. V was trimmed by 5 bases and J by 1 base, leaving 11 bases between them. Germline-derived CDR1 and CDR2 are SNHLY and FYNNEI. The CDR3 loop is CASSSGLGNTEAFF. In nucleotides, the CDR3 is TGTGCCAGCAGTTCAGGGTTGGGGAACACTGAAGCTTTCTTT.

A few counts support this clonotype. The rearrangement joins TRBV7-9 to TRBJ1-6, with 9 bases fitting TRBD1. CDR3 length: 15 amino acids. Germline CDR1 reads SEHNR; CDR2 reads FQNEAQ (reference sequence). With 2 bases clipped from V and 7 bases from J, the junction kept 3 bases outside the gene matches. Here the CDR3 DNA reads TGTGCCAGCAGCTTATCCGGGACAGGGAATTCACCCCTCCACTTT. It is translated as CASSLSGTGNSPLHF.

The chain couples TRBV12-3 or TRBV12-4 to TRBJ2-7, with D perhaps being TRBD1 or TRBD2 (5 bases each). Trimming shortened V by 7 bases and J by 4 bases, and 17 bases separated the two germline ends. The CDR3 is 14 amino acids. CDR3 nucleotide sequence: TGTGCCAGCACCTCCCGGGGCGTCCCTTACGAGCAGTACTTC. As protein: CASTSRGVPYEQYF.

The chain uses TRBV30 and TRBJ1-2, with D possibly being TRBD1 (5 bases). Germline assignment: CDR1 GTSNPN and CDR2 SVGIG (reference sequence). V dropped 7 bases and J dropped 0 bases, with 12 bases sitting between them. The CDR3 extends over 13 amino acids. For the CDR3, the DNA is TGTGCCTCCAAAGGACAAACTAACTATGGCTACACCTTC. It is translated as CASKGQTNYGYTF.

The chain is built from TRBV11-2 and TRBJ2-1; D not certain. CDR3 size: 17 residues. The germline V gene encodes CDR1 SGHAT and CDR2 FQNNGV. The germline V and J ends were trimmed by 0 bases and 4 bases, with 16 bases remaining between them. This CDR3 is CASSLDPSTQWYNEQFF. CDR3 sequence (DNA): TGTGCCAGCAGCTTAGACCCCTCAACTCAGTGGTACAATGAGCAGTTCTTC.

The chain combines TRBV3-1 with TRBJ2-7; 12 nucleotides align to TRBD2. The germline gives CDR1 LGHDT, CDR2 YNNKEL (reference sequence). Trimming removed 0 bases from V and 3 bases from J; junction bases left unmatched: 3. CDR3 length: 16 residues. CDR3 in DNA: TGTGCCAGCAGCCAAGATCGACTAGCGGGGGACTACGAGCAGTACTTC. Translation gives CASSQDRLAGDYEQYF.

The rearrangement uses TRBV30 and TRBJ1-1; TRBD1 is a possible D gene (5 bases). Germline CDR1 and CDR2: GTSNPN and SVGIG (reference sequence). The germline V and J ends were trimmed by 4 bases and 5 bases, with 17 bases remaining between them. There are 14 residues in the CDR3. CDR3 nucleotide sequence: TGTGCCTGGACCAAAAGGGACGGCTTTACTGAAGCTTTCTTT. This encodes CAWTKRDGFTEAFF. The full variable domain, completed using reference TRBV30 and TRBJ1-1, is SQTIHQWPATLVQPVGSPLSLECTVEGTSNPNLYWYRQAAGRGLQLLFYSVGIGQISSEVPQNLSASRPQDRQFILSSKKLLLSDSGFYLCAWTKRDGFTEAFFGQGTRLTVV.

J is TRBJ2-7 and V is TRBV6-6; the D gene is possibly TRBD2 (6 bases). This CDR3 has 15 amino acids. The V end lost 0 bases, the J end lost 3 bases, and 12 bases lay between the germline ends. CDR1 is MNHNY and CDR2 is SVGAGI in the germline V gene (reference sequence). CDR3 region: CASSYSWGDSYEQYF. The CDR3 DNA reads as TGTGCCAGCAGTTACTCGTGGGGGGATAGCTACGAGCAGTACTTC.

This sequence joins TRBV29-1 and TRBJ1-2; 7 positions agree with TRBD1. This CDR3 region has 13 residues. CDR1 and CDR2 (germline): SQVTM, ANQGSEA. The J segment lost 8 bases and the V segment lost 3 bases, leaving 9 bases of the junction unmatched. The CDR3: CSVEGQSAGGYTF. The CDR3 DNA is TGCAGCGTTGAGGGACAGTCTGCGGGGGGCTACACCTTC.

The chain joins TRBV4-1 to TRBJ2-5; 7 bases are a match to TRBD1. The CDR3 extends over 15 amino acids. CDR1 and CDR2 (germline): MGHRA, YSYEKL. Losses at the gene ends were 0 bases for V and 3 bases for J; bases not matched to a gene: 4. In DNA form, the CDR3 reads TGCGCCAGCAGCCAAGACCTTACAGGGGAAGAGACCCAGTACTTC. Translated, it gives CASSQDLTGEETQYF.

The chain has TRBV6-2 or TRBV6-3 and TRBJ1-6; TRBD1 agrees at 9 bases. The CDR3 runs to 14 residues. Germline CDR1 reads MNHEY; CDR2 reads SVGEGT. After removal of 6 bases from V and 6 bases from J, the junction contained 3 bases not matched to a gene. CDR3 protein: CASSRDRANSPLHF. The CDR3 DNA reads TGTGCCAGCAGCCGGGACAGGGCTAATTCACCCCTCCACTTT.

This chain joins TRBV7-9 and TRBJ2-7; no definite D call. This CDR3 has 16 residues. Per the germline V gene, CDR1 is SEHNR and CDR2 is FQNEAQ (reference sequence). V gave up 3 bases and J gave up 5 bases, with 20 bases separating them. CDR3 in DNA: TGTGCCAGCAGCTTCTCACCCGGGTCAAATTCCGACGAGCAGTACTTC. Protein: CASSFSPGSNSDEQYF.

Only a few counts were recorded for this clonotype. The chain uses TRBV4-1 and TRBJ2-7; 7 bases align to TRBD1. Germline trimming cut 7 bases from V and 3 bases from J; bases unmatched to any gene: 12. Germline CDR1 and CDR2: MGHRA and YSYEKL. CDR3 length equals 15 residues. CDR3 coding DNA: TGCGCCAGCACCGTATTGCCGGGACAGCTCTACGAGCAGTACTTC. This encodes CASTVLPGQLYEQYF.

The chain is built from TRBV27 and TRBJ2-7; TRBD1 matches 7 bases. The germline CDR1 and CDR2 sequences are MNHEY and SMNVEV (reference sequence). The ends lost 3 bases at V and 6 bases at J; junction bases unmatched: 5. The CDR3 loop spans 13 amino acids. The CDR3 loop is CASSFRQGAEQYF. The CDR3 coding sequence is TGTGCCAGCAGTTTCCGACAGGGTGCCGAGCAGTACTTC.

The rearrangement links TRBV7-9 to TRBJ2-5, with 11 bases aligning to TRBD2. The CDR3 runs to 16 residues. J lost 1 base, V lost 5 bases, and 6 bases had no gene match. Germline CDR1 reads SEHNR; CDR2 reads FQNEAQ (reference sequence). CDR3 sequence (DNA): TGTGCCAGCAGCACGACTAGCGGGGCGCCCCAAGAGACCCAGTACTTC. Protein product: CASSTTSGAPQETQYF. The full variable domain, completed using reference TRBV7-9 and TRBJ2-5, is DTGVSQNPRHKITKRGQNVTFRCDPISEHNRLYWYRQTLGQGPEFLTYFQNEAQLEKSRLLSDRFSAERPKGSFSTLEIQRTEQGDSAMYLCASSTTSGAPQETQYFGPGTRLLVL.

The chain combines TRBV3-1 with TRBJ1-1, with 7 bases matching TRBD1. The germline V gene encodes CDR1 LGHDT and CDR2 YNNKEL (reference sequence). The junction had 12 bases not matched to a gene; V was cut back by 6 bases and J by 5 bases. This CDR3 spans 15 amino acids. CDR3 bases: TGTGCCAGCAGAGAGGGCGACAGGGATTCAACTGAAGCTTTCTTT. This sequence encodes CASREGDRDSTEAFF.